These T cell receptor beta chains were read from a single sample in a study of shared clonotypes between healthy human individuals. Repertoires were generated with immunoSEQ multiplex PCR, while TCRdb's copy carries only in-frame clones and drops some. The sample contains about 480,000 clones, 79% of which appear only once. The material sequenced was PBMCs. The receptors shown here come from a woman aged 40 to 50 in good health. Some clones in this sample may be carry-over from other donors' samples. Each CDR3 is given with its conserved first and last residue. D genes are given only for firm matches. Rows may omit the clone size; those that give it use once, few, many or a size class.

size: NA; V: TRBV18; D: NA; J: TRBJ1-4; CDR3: CASSPSQGRNEKLFF; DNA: TGTGCCAGCTCACCGTCACAAGGGAGAAATGAAAAACTGTTTTTT
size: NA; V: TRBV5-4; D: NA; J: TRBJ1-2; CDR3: CASSGPGNYGYTF; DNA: TGTGCCAGCAGCGGCCCAGGAAACTATGGCTACACCTTC
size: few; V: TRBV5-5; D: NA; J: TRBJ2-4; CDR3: CASSSGGNALNIQYF; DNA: TGTGCCAGCAGCTCTGGGGGGAATGCACTAAACATTCAGTACTTC
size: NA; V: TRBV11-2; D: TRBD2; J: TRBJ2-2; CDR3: CASSLVAGGSGELFF; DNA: TGTGCCAGCAGCTTAGTAGCGGGAGGTTCCGGGGAGCTGTTTTTT
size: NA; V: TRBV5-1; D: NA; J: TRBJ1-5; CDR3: CASSLDVGQPQHF; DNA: TGCGCCAGCAGCTTGGATGTCGGTCAGCCCCAGCATTTT
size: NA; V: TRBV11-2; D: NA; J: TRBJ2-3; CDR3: CASSLGNRGTDTQYF; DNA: TGTGCCAGCAGCTTAGGAAACCGAGGCACAGATACGCAGTATTTT
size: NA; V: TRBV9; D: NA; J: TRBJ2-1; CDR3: CASRTAGTPGGYNEQFF; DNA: TGTGCCAGCAGGACCGCCGGGACACCCGGGGGGTACAATGAGCAGTTCTTC
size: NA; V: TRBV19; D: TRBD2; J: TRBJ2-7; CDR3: CASSISSGRYEQYF; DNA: TGTGCCAGTAGTATTTCTAGCGGGAGGTACGAGCAGTACTTC
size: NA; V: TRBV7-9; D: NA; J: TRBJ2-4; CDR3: CASSLGLVKNIQYF; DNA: TGTGCCAGCAGCTTAGGGCTAGTTAAAAACATTCAGTACTTC
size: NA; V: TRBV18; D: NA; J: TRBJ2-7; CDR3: CASSRDSAYEQYF; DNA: TGTGCCAGCTCACGGGACTCCGCCTACGAGCAGTACTTC
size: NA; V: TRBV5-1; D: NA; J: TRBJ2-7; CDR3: CASSLAGSSSYEQYF; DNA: TGCGCCAGCAGCTTGGCGGGATCAAGCTCCTACGAGCAGTACTTC
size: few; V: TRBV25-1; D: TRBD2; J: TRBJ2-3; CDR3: CASSEHSGSGTDTQYF; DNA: TGTGCCAGCAGTGAACATAGCGGGAGTGGGACAGATACGCAGTATTTT
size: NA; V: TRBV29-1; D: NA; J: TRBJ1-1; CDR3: CSVESSEAFF; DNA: TGCAGCGTTGAGAGCAGTGAAGCTTTCTTT
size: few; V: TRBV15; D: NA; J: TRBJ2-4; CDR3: CATSRDLLAKNIQYF; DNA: TGTGCCACCAGCAGAGATCTCCTAGCCAAAAACATTCAGTACTTC
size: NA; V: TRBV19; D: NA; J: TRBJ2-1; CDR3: CASSIAGTYNEQFF; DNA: TGTGCCAGTAGTATTGCGGGGACCTACAATGAGCAGTTCTTC
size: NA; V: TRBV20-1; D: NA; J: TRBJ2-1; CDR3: CSASPSIEQFF; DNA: TGCAGTGCTAGCCCGAGTATTGAGCAGTTCTTC
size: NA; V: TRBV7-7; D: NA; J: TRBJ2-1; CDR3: CASSLEALPNNEQFF; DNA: TGTGCCAGCAGCCTTGAGGCACTGCCAAACAATGAGCAGTTCTTC
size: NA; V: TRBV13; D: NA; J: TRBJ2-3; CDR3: CASSPRGIPDTQYF; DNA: TGTGCCAGCAGCCCCCGGGGGATACCAGATACGCAGTATTTT
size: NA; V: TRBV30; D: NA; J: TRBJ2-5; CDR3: CAWIDKDQETQYF; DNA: TGTGCCTGGATCGATAAGGACCAAGAGACCCAGTACTTC
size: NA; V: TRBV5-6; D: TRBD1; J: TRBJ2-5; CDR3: CASSTTGLGETQYF; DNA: TGTGCCAGCAGCACGACAGGGCTGGGAGAGACCCAGTACTTC
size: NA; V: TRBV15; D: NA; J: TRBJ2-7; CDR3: CATSDHLSSGEQYF; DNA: TGTGCCACCAGCGACCACCTCAGCTCCGGCGAGCAGTACTTC
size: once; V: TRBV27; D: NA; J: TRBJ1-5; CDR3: CASSFPNQPQHF; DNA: TGTGCCAGCAGTTTCCCTAATCAGCCCCAGCATTTT
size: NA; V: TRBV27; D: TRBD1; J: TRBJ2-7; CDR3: CASRGTGTYEQYF; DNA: TGTGCCAGCCGAGGGACAGGAACCTACGAGCAGTACTTC
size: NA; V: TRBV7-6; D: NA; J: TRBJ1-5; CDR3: CASSSYSNQPQHF; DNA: TGTGCCAGCAGCTCCTATAGCAATCAGCCCCAGCATTTT
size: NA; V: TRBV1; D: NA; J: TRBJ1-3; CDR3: CTSSQPASISGNTIYF; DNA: TGCACCAGCAGCCAACCGGCCTCAATCTCTGGAAACACCATATATTTT
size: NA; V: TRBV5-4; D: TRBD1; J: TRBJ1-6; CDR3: CASSPGQGLGRSPLHF; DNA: TGTGCCAGCAGCCCAGGACAGGGCTTAGGACGATCACCCCTCCACTTT
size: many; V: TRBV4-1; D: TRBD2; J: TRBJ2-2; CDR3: CASSQNLGGAGELFF; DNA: TGCGCCAGCAGCCAAAACCTCGGGGGGGCCGGGGAGCTGTTTTTT
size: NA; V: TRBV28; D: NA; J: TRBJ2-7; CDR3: CARKVWGAEQYF; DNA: TGTGCCCGGAAGGTCTGGGGTGCCGAGCAGTACTTC
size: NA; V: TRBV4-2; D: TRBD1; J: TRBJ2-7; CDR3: CASSPPTGGVVDEQYF; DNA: TGTGCCAGCAGCCCCCCTACAGGGGGCGTCGTAGACGAGCAGTACTTC
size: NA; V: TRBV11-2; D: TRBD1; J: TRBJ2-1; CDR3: CASSSYRGQSYNEQFF; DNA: TGTGCCAGCAGCTCGTACAGGGGGCAATCGTACAATGAGCAGTTCTTC
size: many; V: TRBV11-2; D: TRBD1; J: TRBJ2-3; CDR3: CASRFGTGAADTQYF; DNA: TGTGCCAGCAGGTTCGGGACAGGGGCGGCAGATACGCAGTATTTT
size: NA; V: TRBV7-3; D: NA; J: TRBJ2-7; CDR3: CASSLTGGAENEQYF; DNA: TGTGCCAGCAGCTTAACTGGGGGCGCTGAAAACGAGCAGTACTTC
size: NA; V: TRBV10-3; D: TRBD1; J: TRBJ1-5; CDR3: CAISGQGGNQPQHF; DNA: TGTGCCATCTCAGGACAGGGTGGAAATCAGCCCCAGCATTTT
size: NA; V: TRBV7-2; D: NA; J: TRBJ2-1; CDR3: CASSFRGVNEQFF; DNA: TGTGCCAGCAGCTTCCGTGGGGTAAATGAGCAGTTCTTC
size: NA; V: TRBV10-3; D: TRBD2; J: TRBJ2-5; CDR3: CAISEATSGGKETQYF; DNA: TGTGCCATCAGTGAGGCGACTAGCGGAGGGAAAGAGACCCAGTACTTC
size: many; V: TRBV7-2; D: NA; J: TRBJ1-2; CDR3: CASSLVGYGYTF; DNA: TGTGCCAGCAGCTTAGTGGGGTATGGCTACACCTTC